The text below deals with one T cell receptor beta chain. Its antigen is not identified. The sample comes from a study of T-cell reconstitution after alpha-beta-depleted transplantation in children. Unique molecular identifiers were used in preparing the TCRbeta library. TCRdb called the PCR reads again in MiXCR, with one record for every CDR3 protein. This sample has under 750,000 distinct CDR3 sequences, with 23% found just once. Trimming took 0 bases from V and 0 from J; bases not matched to a gene: 12. Germline lookup yields CDR1 SGHRS and CDR2 YFSETQ. The CDR3 sequence is 19 residues long. Study observations and caveats: Approximately two months post-transplant, alpha-beta T cells reportedly originated from several hundred expanded graft clones. Surviving recipient T cells and thymic progenitors underlay high day-60 TCRbeta diversity in some patients. From newly produced T cells came most of the T-cell counts and diversity one year after transplant.

The material was PBMCs, mostly from graft donor cells, obtained 360 days after TCRalphabeta/CD19-depleted stem cell transplant. The clonotype comes from a boy younger than two who had a stem cell transplant for acute myeloid leukemia, so the T cells may come from the graft donor. The chain is built from TRBV5-1 and TRBJ2-4; the match to TRBD1 covers 7 bases. Here the CDR3 reads CASSLGPGQTILAKNIQYF. CDR3 coding DNA: TGCGCCAGCAGCTTGGGGCCGGGACAGACAATACTAGCCAAAAACATTCAGTACTTC. Supplemented by reference TRBV5-1 and TRBJ2-4, the full variable domain reads KAGVTQTPRYLIKTRGQQVTLSCSPISGHRSVSWYQQTPGQGLQFLFEYFSETQRNKGNFPGRFSGRQFSNSRSEMNVSTLELGDSALYLCASSLGPGQTILAKNIQYFGAGTRLSVL.